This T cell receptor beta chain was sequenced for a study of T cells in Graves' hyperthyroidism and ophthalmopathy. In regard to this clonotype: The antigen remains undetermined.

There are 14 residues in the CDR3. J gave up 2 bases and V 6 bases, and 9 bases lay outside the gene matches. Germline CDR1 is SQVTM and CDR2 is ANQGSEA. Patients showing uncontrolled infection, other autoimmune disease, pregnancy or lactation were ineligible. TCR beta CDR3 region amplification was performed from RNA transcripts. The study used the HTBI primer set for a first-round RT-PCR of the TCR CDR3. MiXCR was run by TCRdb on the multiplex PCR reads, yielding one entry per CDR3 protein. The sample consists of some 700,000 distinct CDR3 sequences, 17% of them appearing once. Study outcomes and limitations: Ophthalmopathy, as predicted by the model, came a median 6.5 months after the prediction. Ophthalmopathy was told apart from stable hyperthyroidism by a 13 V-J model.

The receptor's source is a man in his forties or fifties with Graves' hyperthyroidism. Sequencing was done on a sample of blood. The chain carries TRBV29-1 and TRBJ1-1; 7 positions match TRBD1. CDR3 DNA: TGCAGCGTACTAAAGACAGGGCCCAACACTGAAGCTTTCTTT. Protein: CSVLKTGPNTEAFF.